A selection of T cell receptor beta chains follows, all from one sample in a study of response to subunit inactivated influenza vaccine. Each CDR3 protein gets one entry after TCRdb re-called the RT-PCR reads with MiXCR. The profile shows 450,000 to 550,000 distinct CDR3 sequences, over 25% of them singletons. The starting material was CD4+ T cells sorted from PBMCs, obtained 5 to 6 days after vaccination. The source of these receptors is a man aged 45-65 years who received an inactivated influenza vaccine. Each CDR3 is given with its conserved first and last residue. Each record gives: J gene, V gene, D gene, CDR3 length, clone size, CDR3 DNA, CDR3 protein. D genes are given only for firm matches. For some rows the clone size is stated as once, few or many, or as a class when expanded; others skip it.

>TRBJ2-4|TRBV7-9|TRBD2|13|few
TGTGCCAGCATCCTAGCGGGAGCAAACATTCAGTACTTC
CASILAGANIQYF
>TRBJ2-7|TRBV7-9|.|14|.
TGTGCCAGCAGCTTATCACGGGGCACCCACGAGCAGTACTTC
CASSLSRGTHEQYF
>TRBJ1-5|TRBV7-2|.|14|few
TGTGCCAGCAGCACAACTCCGAGAAATCAGCCCCAGCATTTT
CASSTTPRNQPQHF
>TRBJ1-4|TRBV4-2|.|16|once
TGTGCCAGCAGCTCACCCAGGGCTCGGGATAATGAAAAACTGTTTTTT
CASSSPRARDNEKLFF
>TRBJ1-1|TRBV6-1|.|16|.
TGTGCCAGCTGCCAAAGATTGGGTCGGGGGAACACTGAAGTTTTCTTT
CASCQRLGRGNTEVFF
>TRBJ2-6|TRBV14|.|17|.
TGTGCCAGCAGCCACCCTAAAGGGACCTCTGGGGCCAACGTCCTGACTTTC
CASSHPKGTSGANVLTF
>TRBJ1-1|TRBV14|.|19|.
TGTGCCAGCAGCCAAGCGGGTTTAGAGGCTCTGAAGTTTAACACTGAAGCTTTCTTT
CASSQAGLEALKFNTEAFF
>TRBJ1-1|TRBV28|.|14|.
TGTGCCAGCAGCCTTGAGTTGGCGGACACTGAAGCTTTCTTT
CASSLELADTEAFF
>TRBJ2-7|TRBV7-9|.|12|few
TGTGCCAGCAGCCCGGCCACCTACGAGCAGTACTTC
CASSPATYEQYF
>TRBJ2-2|TRBV4-3|TRBD1|17|few
TGCGCCAGCAGCCAAGGATCCCGGACAGGGCTGACCGGGGAGCTGTTTTTT
CASSQGSRTGLTGELFF
>TRBJ2-7|TRBV5-1|TRBD1|15|.
TGCGCCAGCAGCTTGGGGTCGCAGGGGGCGGTCGAGCAGTACTTC
CASSLGSQGAVEQYF
>TRBJ2-1|TRBV4-2|.|15|.
TGTGCCAGCAGCCAAGAGACGGTCTACCCCAATGAGCAGTTCTTC
CASSQETVYPNEQFF
>TRBJ2-1|TRBV6-2/TRBV6-3|TRBD1|18|.
TGTGCCAGCAGTCCGAGAGCAATACGGGACAGGGGTTTCGATGAGCAGTTCTTC
CASSPRAIRDRGFDEQFF
>TRBJ2-5|TRBV9|.|16|few
TGTGCCAGCAGCGTAGGGGTACAGGGATCGAGGGAGACCCAGTACTTC
CASSVGVQGSRETQYF
>TRBJ2-3|TRBV24-1|.|13|.
TGTGCCACCAGGAGATCGGGGGAAGATACGCAGTATTTT
CATRRSGEDTQYF
>TRBJ1-2|TRBV29-1|TRBD1|15|many
TGCAGCGTTGCCCGGGACAGGGTACTTGGCTATGGCTACACCTTC
CSVARDRVLGYGYTF
>TRBJ1-1|TRBV7-2|.|12|.
TGTGCCAGCGGACAAGGAGGGCCCGGAGCTTTCTTT
CASGQGGPGAFF
>TRBJ1-2|TRBV11-2|.|14|.
TGTGCCAGCAGCTTCATCAAGGGGGTAGATGGCTACACCTTC
CASSFIKGVDGYTF
>TRBJ2-3|TRBV7-2|.|14|few
TGTGCCAGCAGCTTATGGGGAAGCACAGATACGCAGTATTTT
CASSLWGSTDTQYF
>TRBJ2-7|TRBV15|.|15|.
TGTGCCACCAGCAGAGGTACGGGGTCTCCCTACGAGCAGTACTTC
CATSRGTGSPYEQYF
>TRBJ2-6|TRBV29-1|TRBD1|16|.
TGCAGCGTTGAAGGAGGACAGGCCTCTGGGGCCAACGTCCTGACTTTC
CSVEGGQASGANVLTF
>TRBJ2-2|TRBV10-3|.|13|.
TGTGCCATCAGAGGACAGCCAACCGGGGAGCTGTTTTTT
CAIRGQPTGELFF
>TRBJ2-1|TRBV12-3/TRBV12-4|.|17|few
TGTGCCAGCAGTTACCCTATTGGGCAGGGGCTCTACAATGAGCAGTTCTTC
CASSYPIGQGLYNEQFF
>TRBJ2-7|TRBV7-2|TRBD2|15|.
TGTGCCAGCAGCCGGAGCGGGGCAGCTACCTACGAGCAGTACTTC
CASSRSGAATYEQYF
>TRBJ2-2|TRBV12-3/TRBV12-4|TRBD1|16|.
TGTGCCAGCAGTCCCCGGACAGGGGGCATAGCCGGGGAGCTGTTTTTT
CASSPRTGGIAGELFF
>TRBJ2-7|TRBV5-6|TRBD2|14|few
TGTGCCAGCGCTCTAGCGGGCCTCTCCTACGAGCAGTACTTC
CASALAGLSYEQYF
>TRBJ2-1|TRBV6-2/TRBV6-3|TRBD2|15|.
TGTGCCAGCAGGCTAGCGGGCCCCCTCTACAATGAGCAGTTCTTC
CASRLAGPLYNEQFF
>TRBJ1-5|TRBV4-1|TRBD1|16|few
TGCGCCAGCAGCCAGAATCCGGGACAGAGTAAATGGCCCCAGCATTTT
CASSQNPGQSKWPQHF
>TRBJ1-1|TRBV10-2|.|15|.
TGCGCCAGCACTCGGCAGGTTAACATGAACACTGAAGCTTTCTTT
CASTRQVNMNTEAFF
>TRBJ2-3|TRBV12-3/TRBV12-4|.|13|few
TGTGCCAGCAGTTTGTGGCGCACAGATACGCAGTATTTT
CASSLWRTDTQYF
>TRBJ2-6|TRBV11-1|TRBD1|18|many
TGTGCCAGCAGCTTAGGATTGGACAGGGTGTCCGGGGCCAACGTCCTGACTTTC
CASSLGLDRVSGANVLTF
>TRBJ2-7|TRBV6-5|.|13|few
TGTGCCAGCAGTTACGGGGACTCCTACGAGCAGTACTTC
CASSYGDSYEQYF
>TRBJ2-7|TRBV25-1|TRBD2|13|few
TGTGCCAGCAGTTCTCCGGGACTAGGGGTTGAGTACTTC
CASSSPGLGVEYF
>TRBJ2-1|TRBV7-2|TRBD2|14|.
TGTGCCAGCAGCTTAGCTTCTAGCGGGGGCCAGCAGTTCTTC
CASSLASSGGQQFF
>TRBJ1-5|TRBV6-2/TRBV6-3|.|15|.
TGTGCCAGCAGTTACGACCGGGGAGCAAATCAGCCCCAGCATTTT
CASSYDRGANQPQHF
>TRBJ2-7|TRBV7-2|.|15|few
TGTGCCAGCAGCTTAGGGATAGCCCGGTCCTACGAGCAGTACTTC
CASSLGIARSYEQYF
>TRBJ2-7|TRBV10-3|.|11|few
TGTGCCATCAGTGAGAACCTAGAGCAGTACTTC
CAISENLEQYF
>TRBJ2-1|TRBV29-1|TRBD2|17|.
TGCAGCGTTGAAGACCACCGAAGGGCGGGAGCGGCAAATGAGCAGTTCTTC
CSVEDHRRAGAANEQFF
>TRBJ1-1|TRBV29-1|TRBD1|13|few
TGCAGCGGAAGACAGGGACGACGCACTGAAGCTTTCTTT
CSGRQGRRTEAFF
>TRBJ1-1|TRBV7-9|TRBD1|15|.
TGTGCCAGCAGCCCCGGTACAGGGGCGAACACTGAAGCTTTCTTT
CASSPGTGANTEAFF
>TRBJ2-7|TRBV5-1|.|14|few
TGCGCCAGCCGATTATTATTCGGGCCCTACGAGCAGTACTTC
CASRLLFGPYEQYF
>TRBJ2-3|TRBV3-1|TRBD2|15|.
TGTGCCTCAACGGGGGCTAGCGGGGGGGCGCGGACGCAGTATTTT
CASTGASGGARTQYF
>TRBJ2-2|TRBV4-3|TRBD2|17|.
TGCGCCAGCAGCCAGGGACTAGCGGGGGGCCAGGTCGGGGAGCTGTTTTTT
CASSQGLAGGQVGELFF
>TRBJ1-3|TRBV9|.|16|.
TGTGCCAGCAGCGTAGGACAGGCGAGGTCTGGAAACACCATATATTTT
CASSVGQARSGNTIYF
>TRBJ2-3|TRBV7-3|TRBD2|15|few
TGTGCCAGCAGCTTAGTAGCGGGACACACAGATACGCAGTATTTT
CASSLVAGHTDTQYF
>TRBJ2-3|TRBV7-3|.|13|few
TGTGCCAGCAGCCGAGGGGCAGGAGATACGCAGTATTTT
CASSRGAGDTQYF
>TRBJ2-5|TRBV2|TRBD2|15|few
TGTGCCAGCAGCGTGACTAGCGGGAGCCAAGAGACCCAGTACTTC
CASSVTSGSQETQYF
>TRBJ2-7|TRBV5-5|TRBD1|15|.
TGTGCCAGCAGCTCTAGGACAGGGGGGGCCTACGAGCAGTACTTC
CASSSRTGGAYEQYF
>TRBJ2-7|TRBV20-1|TRBD1|15|.
TGCAGTGCTAACACGGGACAGGGGCTCTCCTACGAGCAGTACTTC
CSANTGQGLSYEQYF
>TRBJ2-7|TRBV9|.|14|.
TGTGCCAGCAGCGTAGGTGGGCTAGCCTACGAGCAGTACTTC
CASSVGGLAYEQYF
>TRBJ2-7|TRBV10-3|.|13|many
TGTGCCATCAGGGGGGGAGGAAACTACGAGCAGTACTTC
CAIRGGGNYEQYF
>TRBJ1-5|TRBV24-1|.|13|.
TGTGCCACCAGTGCCTTTCCGGGTCAGCCCCAGCATTTT
CATSAFPGQPQHF
>TRBJ2-1|TRBV4-1|TRBD1|16|few
TGCGCCAGCAGCCAGATAGACAGGGTTTGGAGCAATGAGCAGTTCTTC
CASSQIDRVWSNEQFF
>TRBJ1-6|TRBV12-3/TRBV12-4|TRBD1|16|.
TGTGCCAGCAGTGCCCGGGACAGGGGCTATAATTCACCCCTCCACTTT
CASSARDRGYNSPLHF
>TRBJ2-5|TRBV29-1|.|12|medium-sized
TGCAGCGTTGTTCGCCTTGAAGAGACCCAGTACTTC
CSVVRLEETQYF
>TRBJ2-7|TRBV29-1|TRBD2|15|few
TGCAGCGTTGAAACGCAGCGGGGACGCCTCTACGAGCAGTACTTC
CSVETQRGRLYEQYF
>TRBJ2-7|TRBV7-9|.|15|.
TGTGCCAGCAGCTTTATCCAGGGGAAGTCCTACGAGCAGTACTTC
CASSFIQGKSYEQYF
>TRBJ1-1|TRBV10-3|.|11|few
TGTGCCTCAAGCGGGGTCAGTGAAGCTTTCTTT
CASSGVSEAFF
>TRBJ2-1|TRBV10-3|TRBD2|15|few
TGTGCCATCAGTAAACTAGCGGGGGGCTACAATGAGCAGTTCTTC
CAISKLAGGYNEQFF